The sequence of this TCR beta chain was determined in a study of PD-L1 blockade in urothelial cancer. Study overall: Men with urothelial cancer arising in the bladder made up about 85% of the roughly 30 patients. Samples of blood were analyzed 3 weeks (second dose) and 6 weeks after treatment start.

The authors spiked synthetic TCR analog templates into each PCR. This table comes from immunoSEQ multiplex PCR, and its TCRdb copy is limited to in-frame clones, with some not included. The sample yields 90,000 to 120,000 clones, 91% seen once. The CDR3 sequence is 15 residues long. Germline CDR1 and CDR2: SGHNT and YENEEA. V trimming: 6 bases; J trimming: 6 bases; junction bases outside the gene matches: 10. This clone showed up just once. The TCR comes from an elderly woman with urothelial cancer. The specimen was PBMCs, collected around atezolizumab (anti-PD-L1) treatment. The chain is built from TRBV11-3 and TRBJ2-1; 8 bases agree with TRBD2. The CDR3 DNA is TGTGCCAGCAGTCCTACTAGCGGTTATACCAATGAGCAGTTCTTC. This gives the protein CASSPTSGYTNEQFF.